The entry below gives a single T cell receptor (beta chain) sequence along with its context. Its matching antigen is unknown. TCRdb's table, derived via immunoSEQ multiplex PCR, lists solely in-frame clones and lacks some. The sample lists about 14,000 clones, about 85% occurring once. This sample is part of a study of PD-1 blockade in mismatch repair-deficient tumors. Sample time point: approximately 11-day in vitro stimulation with candidate neoantigen peptide 4. The CDR3 runs 13 residues. V was clipped by 7 bases and J by 7 bases, with 17 bases between them. Germline-derived CDR1 and CDR2 are MNHEY and SVGAGI.

Source: cells cultured in vitro, taken from a patient treated with pembrolizumab. This clonotype was obtained from an adult with mismatch repair-deficient cancer. The rearrangement joins TRBV6-5 to TRBJ2-7; a weak D match, TRBD2 (6 bases). CDR3 in amino acids: CASKRGATGEQYF. As DNA, the CDR3 is TGTGCCAGCAAACGCGGGGCTACCGGAGAGCAGTACTTC.